The rows below give T cell receptor beta chains drawn from one sample of a study of blood T cell repertoires in COVID-19. Using immunoSEQ multiplex PCR, the repertoire was profiled, and TCRdb retains in-frame clones only, with some absent. The sample includes hundreds of thousands of clones, approximately 83% of them seen just once. Sample: peripheral blood. The receptor set was obtained from a woman in her thirties or forties with active or convalescent COVID-19. CDR3s include the opening cysteine and the closing phenylalanine or tryptophan. Each record gives: V gene, J gene, D gene, clone size, CDR3 DNA, CDR3 protein. A D gene is named only where the DNA matches it firmly. The size entry is marked missing in some rows and otherwise reads once, few, many or a size class.

v_call: TRBV27; j_call: TRBJ1-2; d_call: .; clone_size: .; cdr3_nt: TGTGCCAGCAGTCCCGAGCGTATGGGGGGTTACGCTAACTATGGCTACACCTTC; cdr3_aa: CASSPERMGGYANYGYTF
v_call: TRBV28; j_call: TRBJ2-7; d_call: TRBD1; clone_size: .; cdr3_nt: TGTGCCGGTTCGGACAGGGGGCCACACGAGCAGTACTTC; cdr3_aa: CAGSDRGPHEQYF
v_call: TRBV15; j_call: TRBJ2-7; d_call: TRBD1; clone_size: .; cdr3_nt: TGTGCCACCAGCAGAGATCAAGGGACAGGGGGTTACGAGCAGTACTTC; cdr3_aa: CATSRDQGTGGYEQYF
v_call: TRBV5-6; j_call: TRBJ1-6; d_call: .; clone_size: .; cdr3_nt: TGTGCCAGCAATCGCCGGGACTACAATTCACCCCTCCACTTT; cdr3_aa: CASNRRDYNSPLHF
v_call: TRBV24-1; j_call: TRBJ2-7; d_call: TRBD1; clone_size: .; cdr3_nt: TGTGCCACCAGTCCTCAGCCCGGGACAGGGGGCATCCACGAGCAGTACTTC; cdr3_aa: CATSPQPGTGGIHEQYF
v_call: TRBV12-5; j_call: TRBJ1-1; d_call: .; clone_size: .; cdr3_nt: TGTGCTAGTGGTTTGGAAGGAACAGGAGCTTTCTTT; cdr3_aa: CASGLEGTGAFF
v_call: TRBV15; j_call: TRBJ2-5; d_call: TRBD2; clone_size: once; cdr3_nt: TGTGCCACCAGCAGAGTTGGGGGACTAGCTCAAGAGACCCAGTACTTC; cdr3_aa: CATSRVGGLAQETQYF
v_call: TRBV9; j_call: TRBJ1-2; d_call: TRBD1; clone_size: once; cdr3_nt: TGTGCCAGCAGCGTAGCGGACAGGGGACGGCTAACCTATGGCTACACCTTC; cdr3_aa: CASSVADRGRLTYGYTF
v_call: TRBV19; j_call: TRBJ1-2; d_call: TRBD1; clone_size: .; cdr3_nt: TGTGCCAGTAGAAGGTGGGGGTCCGGGACAGTACTCTATGGCTACACCTTC; cdr3_aa: CASRRWGSGTVLYGYTF
v_call: TRBV27; j_call: TRBJ1-1; d_call: TRBD1; clone_size: .; cdr3_nt: TGTGCCAGCAGTTGGGGACAGAACCTGTATGAAGCTTTCTTT; cdr3_aa: CASSWGQNLYEAFF
v_call: TRBV6-2/TRBV6-3; j_call: TRBJ1-1; d_call: .; clone_size: .; cdr3_nt: TGTGCCAGCAGTTACTCCCCTATAGGGGCGCGCGAAGCTTTCTTT; cdr3_aa: CASSYSPIGAREAFF
v_call: TRBV30; j_call: TRBJ1-1; d_call: .; clone_size: .; cdr3_nt: TGTGCCTGGAGCACGGGGGGGGCGAGGACTGAAGCTTTCTTT; cdr3_aa: CAWSTGGARTEAFF
v_call: TRBV7-9; j_call: TRBJ1-5; d_call: TRBD1; clone_size: .; cdr3_nt: TGTGCCAGCAGCGAAGAGGGGGCGCGTCAGCCCCAGCATTTT; cdr3_aa: CASSEEGARQPQHF
v_call: TRBV6-6; j_call: TRBJ2-7; d_call: TRBD1; clone_size: .; cdr3_nt: TGTGCCAGCACCCCGGGACAGGGGGCCTACGAGCAGTACTTC; cdr3_aa: CASTPGQGAYEQYF
v_call: TRBV2; j_call: TRBJ2-7; d_call: .; clone_size: .; cdr3_nt: TGTGCCAGCAGTGAACCGGGGAACGCGCAGTACTTC; cdr3_aa: CASSEPGNAQYF
v_call: TRBV12-3/TRBV12-4; j_call: TRBJ1-1; d_call: .; clone_size: .; cdr3_nt: TGTGCCAGCAGTTGGGGGCGCGCTGAAGCTTTCTTT; cdr3_aa: CASSWGRAEAFF
v_call: TRBV19; j_call: TRBJ1-1; d_call: .; clone_size: .; cdr3_nt: TGTGCCAGTAGTCGACTCGCTGAAGCTTTCTTT; cdr3_aa: CASSRLAEAFF
v_call: TRBV11-2; j_call: TRBJ1-5; d_call: .; clone_size: .; cdr3_nt: TGTGCCAGCAGCTTTGTCAGAAATCAGCCCCAGCATTTT; cdr3_aa: CASSFVRNQPQHF
v_call: TRBV19; j_call: TRBJ2-1; d_call: TRBD1; clone_size: .; cdr3_nt: TGTGCCAGTAGGAGAGCCGGGACAGATTACAATGAGCAGTTCTTC; cdr3_aa: CASRRAGTDYNEQFF
v_call: TRBV7-3; j_call: TRBJ2-3; d_call: .; clone_size: many; cdr3_nt: TGTGCCAGCAGCTTTGGGCACACAGATACGCAGTATTTT; cdr3_aa: CASSFGHTDTQYF
v_call: TRBV5-1; j_call: TRBJ2-1; d_call: .; clone_size: .; cdr3_nt: TGCGCCAGCAGCTTGGTATTCGGGAGCTCCTACAATGAGCAGTTCTTC; cdr3_aa: CASSLVFGSSYNEQFF
v_call: TRBV4-3; j_call: TRBJ1-1; d_call: .; clone_size: .; cdr3_nt: TGCGCCAGCAGCCAAAGGAGGAACACTGAAGCTTTCTTT; cdr3_aa: CASSQRRNTEAFF
v_call: TRBV7-3; j_call: TRBJ2-3; d_call: .; clone_size: .; cdr3_nt: TGTGCCAGCAGTTTACAGTCGACTAGCACAGATACGCAGTATTTT; cdr3_aa: CASSLQSTSTDTQYF
v_call: TRBV24-1; j_call: TRBJ1-2; d_call: TRBD1; clone_size: .; cdr3_nt: TGTGCCACCAGTGATTTGATCCGGACAGGGAACTCTGGCTACACCTTC; cdr3_aa: CATSDLIRTGNSGYTF
v_call: TRBV20-1; j_call: TRBJ2-7; d_call: .; clone_size: .; cdr3_nt: TGCAGTGCTGGATCTGGAGACGAGCAGTACTTC; cdr3_aa: CSAGSGDEQYF
v_call: TRBV24-1; j_call: TRBJ2-1; d_call: TRBD2; clone_size: .; cdr3_nt: TGTGCCACCAGTGATTTGTCCCCTTTGTCCGAGGGCGGGAGAGGCCTCAATGAGCAGTTCTTC; cdr3_aa: CATSDLSPLSEGGRGLNEQFF
v_call: TRBV5-1; j_call: TRBJ1-3; d_call: .; clone_size: .; cdr3_nt: TGCGCCAGCAGCGGCGGGGGAGTAGGGAATGGAAACACCATATATTTT; cdr3_aa: CASSGGGVGNGNTIYF
v_call: TRBV6-4; j_call: TRBJ2-1; d_call: TRBD1; clone_size: .; cdr3_nt: TGTGCCAGCAGTGCAACGTCCGGGACAGGGAGCCATGAGCAGTTCTTC; cdr3_aa: CASSATSGTGSHEQFF
v_call: TRBV7-8; j_call: TRBJ1-6; d_call: .; clone_size: .; cdr3_nt: TGTGCCAGCAGCTTAGAAGGCGGGTATAATTCACCCCTCCACTTT; cdr3_aa: CASSLEGGYNSPLHF